One sample yielded the 6 T cell receptor beta chains listed below, sequenced in a study of vaccination and CD4 T cells after COVID-19. These receptors have no identified antigens. The assay that was used to sequence DNA from cultured CD4+ T cells was the Oncomine TCR Beta short-read assay. TCRdb redid the calling of the PCR reads with MiXCR, one entry per CDR3 protein. Of some 14,000 distinct CDR3 sequences detected, 24% appear once; the ten largest clones hold roughly a sixth. The sample's treatment: approximately 9-day PBMC culture with coronavirus spike peptide pools or control peptides (ViraFEST assay). The sample here was CD4+ T cells from blood, cultured in vitro, taken after SARS-CoV-2 vaccination. The receptor set was obtained from a human donor who had recovered from COVID-19.

The V call is TRBV6-2 or TRBV6-3, the J call TRBJ1-3, with D unclear. This CDR3 spans 15 amino acids. Germline CDR1 reads MNHEY; CDR2 reads SVGEGT. V was shortened by 2 bases and J by 2 bases, with 10 bases between the two germline ends. The CDR3 nucleotides read TGTGCCAGCAGTTACCCAAAGGCGGCTGGAAACACCATATATTTT. Amino acids: CASSYPKAAGNTIYF.

V is TRBV19 and J is TRBJ2-5; no clear D. Trimming pared 0 bases from V and 4 bases from J, leaving 6 bases between. CDR1 LNHDA and CDR2 SQIVND come from the germline V gene (reference sequence). The CDR3 runs 13 residues. The CDR3 DNA sequence: TGTGCCAGTAGTATAGATCTTGGAGAGACCCAGTACTTC. As protein: CASSIDLGETQYF. The variable domain in full, with the rest retrieved from reference TRBV19 and TRBJ2-5, is DGGITQSPKYLFRKEGQNVTLSCEQNLNHDAMYWYRQDPGQGLRLIYYSQIVNDFQKGDIAEGYSVSREKKESFPLTVTSAQKNPTAFYLCASSIDLGETQYFGPGTRLLVL.

This clonotype was observed a handful of times. The V and J genes are TRBV7-2 and TRBJ1-2; TRBD1 agrees at 7 bases. From germline, CDR1 is SGHTA and CDR2 FQGNSA. CDR3 size: 11 residues. J lost 9 bases, V lost 4 bases, and 2 bases had no gene match. This CDR3 reads CASSWDRSYTF. The DNA for the CDR3 is TGTGCCAGCAGCTGGGACAGAAGCTACACCTTC.

This clonotype was detected once. The gene calls are TRBV11-2 and TRBJ1-4; 7 bases agree with TRBD1. Germline V gene data show CDR1 as SGHAT and CDR2 as FQNNGV. Trimming cost V 4 bases and J 8 bases; bases outside gene matches: 10. The CDR3 covers 15 residues. The CDR3 loop is CASSSRQGSREKLFF. As DNA, the CDR3 is TGTGCCAGCAGCTCCAGACAGGGTTCGCGGGAAAAACTGTTTTTT.

This clonotype is medium-sized. V and J are TRBV20-1 and TRBJ2-1; D not certain. Between the trimmed V and J ends, which lost 3 bases and 4 bases, there was a span of 10 bases. The V gene's germline CDR1 is DFQATT and CDR2 SNEGSKA (reference sequence). This CDR3 is 13 amino acids long. The CDR3 coding sequence is TGCAGTGCTAGGAGAAGGGTATACAATGAGCAGTTCTTC. It encodes CSARRRVYNEQFF.

The chain carries TRBV11-2 and TRBJ2-3; D remains ambiguous. Trimming shortened V by 5 bases and J by 0 bases, and 6 bases separated the two germline ends. This CDR3 region has 13 residues. Germline V gene sequence: CDR1 SGHAT, CDR2 FQNNGV. The CDR3 reads CASSNPSTDTQYF. CDR3 bases: TGTGCCAGCAGCAATCCAAGCACAGATACGCAGTATTTT.